This TCR beta chain was sequenced during a study of identical twins. Study-wide findings and caveats: Modelling underestimated the level of out-of-frame TCR alpha sharing observed in monozygotic twins. Fewer insertions characterized abundant cord blood beta clonotypes, whereas memory repertoires showed none.

The CDR3 length is 13 residues. Trimming stripped 0 bases from V and 4 bases from J, with 10 bases between. Germline lookup yields CDR1 DFQATT and CDR2 SNEGSKA (reference sequence). This clonotype was counted only a few times. Its target is not known. MiXCR, run by TCRdb on the 5' RACE reads, gives a single entry per CDR3 protein. The data show 250,000 or so distinct CDR3 sequences, roughly 8.7% seen once. These data also formed part of another study, on yellow fever vaccine responses in identical twins. That report notes: On the reported evidence, twins' vaccine T cell responses seemed partly convergent and partly personalized.

The source is a woman under 30 in good health. The sequenced sample consisted of CD8+ T cells sorted from blood. The chain joins TRBV20-1 to TRBJ2-7; D is perhaps TRBD2 (5 bases). Here the CDR3 DNA reads TGCAGTGCTAGAGATGGGGAGAAGTACGAGCAGTACTTC. Protein sequence: CSARDGEKYEQYF.